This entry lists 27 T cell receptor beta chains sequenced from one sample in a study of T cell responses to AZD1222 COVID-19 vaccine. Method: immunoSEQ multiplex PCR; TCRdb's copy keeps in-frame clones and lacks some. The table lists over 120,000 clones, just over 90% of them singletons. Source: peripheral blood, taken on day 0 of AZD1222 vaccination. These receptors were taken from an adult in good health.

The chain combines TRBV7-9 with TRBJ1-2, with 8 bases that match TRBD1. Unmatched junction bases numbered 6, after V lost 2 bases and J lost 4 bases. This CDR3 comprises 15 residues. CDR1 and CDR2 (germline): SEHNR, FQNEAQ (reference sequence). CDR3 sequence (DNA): TGTGCCAGCAGCTTATACCGGGACAGGATCTATGGCTACACCTTC. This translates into CASSLYRDRIYGYTF.

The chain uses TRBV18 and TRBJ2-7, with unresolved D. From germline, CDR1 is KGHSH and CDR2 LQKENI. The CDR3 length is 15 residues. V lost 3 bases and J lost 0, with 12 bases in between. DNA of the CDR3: TGTGCCAGCTCACCCGACGGACGTCTCTCCTACGAGCAGTACTTC. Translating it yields CASSPDGRLSYEQYF. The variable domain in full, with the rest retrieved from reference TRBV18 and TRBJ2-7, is NAGVMQNPRHLVRRRGQEARLRCSPMKGHSHVYWYRQLPEEGLKFMVYLQKENIIDESGMPKERFSAEFPKEGPSILRIQQVVRGDSAAYFCASSPDGRLSYEQYFGPGTRLTVT.

CDR3 coding DNA: TGCAGCGTCCATACCCCGACAGGGCGAGTATCCTACAATGAGCAGTTCTTC. The encoded protein is CSVHTPTGRVSYNEQFF. This chain joins TRBV29-1 and TRBJ2-1; 7 nucleotides match TRBD1. The CDR3 runs to 17 residues. V shed 6 bases, J shed 1 base, and the junction held 15 bases outside the gene matches. Germline V gene data show CDR1 as SQVTM and CDR2 as ANQGSEA.

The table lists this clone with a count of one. The CDR3 reads CASSQDGYEQFF. The CDR3 DNA follows: TGTGCCAGCAGCCAAGATGGCTATGAGCAGTTCTTC. The chain links TRBV3-1 (or the pseudogene TRBV3-2) to TRBJ2-1; no firm D call. V lost 0 bases and J lost 8, with 5 bases in between. Germline V lookup: CDR1 LGHDT, CDR2 YNNKEL (reference sequence). The CDR3 has 12 amino acids.

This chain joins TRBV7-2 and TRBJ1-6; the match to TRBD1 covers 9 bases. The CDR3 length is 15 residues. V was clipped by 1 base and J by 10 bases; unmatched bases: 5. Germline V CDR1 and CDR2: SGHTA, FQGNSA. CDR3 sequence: CASSLGDRVGSPLHF. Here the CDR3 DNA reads TGTGCCAGCAGCTTAGGGGACAGGGTTGGATCACCCCTCCACTTT. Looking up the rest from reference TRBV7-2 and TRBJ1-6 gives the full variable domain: GAGVSQSPSNKVTEKGKDVELRCDPISGHTALYWYRQSLGQGLEFLIYFQGNSAPDKSGLPSDRFSAERTGGSVSTLTIQRTQQEDSAVYLCASSLGDRVGSPLHFGNGTRLTVT.

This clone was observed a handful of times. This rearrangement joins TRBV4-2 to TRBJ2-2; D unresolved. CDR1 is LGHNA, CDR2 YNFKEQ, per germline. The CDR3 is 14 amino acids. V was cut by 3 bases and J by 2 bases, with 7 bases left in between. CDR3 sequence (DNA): TGTGCCAGCAGCCATACAGAAAACACCGGGGAGCTGTTTTTT. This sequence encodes CASSHTENTGELFF.

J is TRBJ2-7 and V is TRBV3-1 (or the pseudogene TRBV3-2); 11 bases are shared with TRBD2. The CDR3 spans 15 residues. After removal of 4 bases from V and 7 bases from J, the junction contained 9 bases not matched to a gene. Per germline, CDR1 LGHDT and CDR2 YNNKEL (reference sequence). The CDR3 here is CASSPPGLADEEQYF. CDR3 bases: TGTGCCAGCAGCCCTCCGGGACTAGCGGATGAAGAGCAGTACTTC.

CDR3 sequence reads: CASSFTTGGRPYEQYF. CDR3 DNA: TGTGCCAGCAGTTTCACGACAGGGGGGAGACCCTACGAGCAGTACTTC. The chain is built from TRBV6-5 and TRBJ2-7; 9 bases agree with TRBD1. Germline CDR1 MNHEY, CDR2 SVGAGI. The ends lost 4 bases at V and 2 bases at J; junction bases unmatched: 9. The CDR3 consists of 16 residues.

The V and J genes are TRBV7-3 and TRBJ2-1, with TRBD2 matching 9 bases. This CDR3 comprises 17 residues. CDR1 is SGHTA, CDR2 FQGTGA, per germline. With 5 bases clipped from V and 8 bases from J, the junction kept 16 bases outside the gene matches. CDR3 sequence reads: CASSLAPWGGGDHEQFF. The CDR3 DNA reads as TGTGCCAGCAGCCTAGCGCCTTGGGGCGGGGGGGACCATGAGCAGTTCTTC.

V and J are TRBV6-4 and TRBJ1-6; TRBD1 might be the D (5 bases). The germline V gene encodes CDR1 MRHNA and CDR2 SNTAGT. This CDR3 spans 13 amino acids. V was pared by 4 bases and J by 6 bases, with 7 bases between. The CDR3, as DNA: TGTGCCAGCAGTGGCGGGGGTAATTCACCCCTCCACTTT. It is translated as CASSGGGNSPLHF.

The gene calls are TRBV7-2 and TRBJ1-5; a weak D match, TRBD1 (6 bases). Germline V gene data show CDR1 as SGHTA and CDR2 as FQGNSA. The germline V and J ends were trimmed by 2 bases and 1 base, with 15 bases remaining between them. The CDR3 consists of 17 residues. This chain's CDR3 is CASSLPTGLASNQPQHF. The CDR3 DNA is TGTGCCAGCAGCTTACCTACAGGGCTTGCGAGCAATCAGCCCCAGCATTTT.

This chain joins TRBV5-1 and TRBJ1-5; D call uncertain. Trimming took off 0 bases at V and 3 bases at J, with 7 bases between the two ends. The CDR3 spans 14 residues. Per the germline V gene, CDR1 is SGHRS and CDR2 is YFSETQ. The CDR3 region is CASSLGQSNQPQHF. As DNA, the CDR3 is TGCGCCAGCAGCTTGGGGCAGTCCAATCAGCCCCAGCATTTT.

The chain's CDR3 is CAISEDSSSTDTQYF. Here the CDR3 DNA reads TGTGCCATCAGTGAAGACAGCTCTAGCACAGATACGCAGTATTTT. The J gene is TRBJ2-3, the V gene TRBV10-3, with D possibly matching TRBD1 (5 bases). The CDR3 is made up of 15 amino acids. Germline lookup yields CDR1 ENHRY and CDR2 SYGVKD. V was cut by 3 bases and J by 0 bases, with 10 bases left in between.

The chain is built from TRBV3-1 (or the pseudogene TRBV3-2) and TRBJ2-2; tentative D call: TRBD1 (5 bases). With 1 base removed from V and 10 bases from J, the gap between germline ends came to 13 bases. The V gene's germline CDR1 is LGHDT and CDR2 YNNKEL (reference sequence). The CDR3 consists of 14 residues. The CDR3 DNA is TGTGCCAGCAGCCAAGTAGTGGACAAGTCGGAGCTGTTTTTT. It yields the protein CASSQVVDKSELFF.

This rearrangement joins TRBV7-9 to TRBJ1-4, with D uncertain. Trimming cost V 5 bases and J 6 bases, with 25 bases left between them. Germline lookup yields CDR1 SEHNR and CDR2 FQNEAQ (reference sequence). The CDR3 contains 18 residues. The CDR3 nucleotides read TGTGCCAGCAGCCCTCCAATTGGGATCTCCCGCGGGGATGAAAAACTGTTTTTT. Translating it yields CASSPPIGISRGDEKLFF.

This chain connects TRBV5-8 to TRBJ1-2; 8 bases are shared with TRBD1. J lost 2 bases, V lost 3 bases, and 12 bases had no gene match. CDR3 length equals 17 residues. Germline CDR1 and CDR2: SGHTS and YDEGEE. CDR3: CASSSGQAHNPNYGYTF. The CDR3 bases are TGTGCCAGCAGCTCGGGACAGGCCCATAACCCAAACTATGGCTACACCTTC.

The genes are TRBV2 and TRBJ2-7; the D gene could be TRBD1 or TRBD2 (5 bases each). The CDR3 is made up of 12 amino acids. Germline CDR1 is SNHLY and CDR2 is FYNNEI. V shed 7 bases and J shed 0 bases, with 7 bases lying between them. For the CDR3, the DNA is TGTGCCAGCACTGGGGGCTCCTACGAGCAGTACTTC. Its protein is CASTGGSYEQYF.

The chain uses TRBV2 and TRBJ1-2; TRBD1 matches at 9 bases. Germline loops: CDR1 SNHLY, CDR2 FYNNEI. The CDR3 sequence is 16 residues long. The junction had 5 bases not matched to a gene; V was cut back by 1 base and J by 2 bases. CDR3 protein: CASSEGPGTGNYGYTF. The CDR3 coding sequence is TGTGCCAGCAGTGAAGGCCCCGGGACAGGGAACTATGGCTACACCTTC. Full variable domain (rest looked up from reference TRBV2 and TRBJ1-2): EPEVTQTPSHQVTQMGQEVILRCVPISNHLYFYWYRQILGQKVEFLVSFYNNEISEKSEIFDDQFSVERPDGSNFTLKIRSTKLEDSAMYFCASSEGPGTGNYGYTFGSGTRLTVV.

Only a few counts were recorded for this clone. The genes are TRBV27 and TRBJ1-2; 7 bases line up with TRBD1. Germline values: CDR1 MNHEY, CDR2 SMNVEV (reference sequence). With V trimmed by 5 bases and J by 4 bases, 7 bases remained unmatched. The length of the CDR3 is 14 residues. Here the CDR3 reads CASSPRTGRYGYTF. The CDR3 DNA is TGTGCCAGCAGTCCTCGGACAGGCCGCTATGGCTACACCTTC.

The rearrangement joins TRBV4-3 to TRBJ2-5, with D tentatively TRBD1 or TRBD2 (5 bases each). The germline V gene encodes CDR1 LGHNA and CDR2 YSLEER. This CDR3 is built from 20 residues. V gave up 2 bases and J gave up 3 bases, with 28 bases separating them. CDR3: CASSQWRVEDQGWKKETQYF. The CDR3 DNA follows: TGCGCCAGCAGCCAATGGCGGGTGGAAGATCAGGGATGGAAGAAAGAGACCCAGTACTTC.

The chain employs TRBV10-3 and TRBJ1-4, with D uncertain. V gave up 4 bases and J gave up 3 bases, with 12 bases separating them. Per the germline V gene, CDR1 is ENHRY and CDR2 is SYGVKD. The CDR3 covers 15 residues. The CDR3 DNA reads TGTGCCATCAGTGCCAGACCGAGTTCTAATGAAAAACTGTTTTTT. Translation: CAISARPSSNEKLFF.

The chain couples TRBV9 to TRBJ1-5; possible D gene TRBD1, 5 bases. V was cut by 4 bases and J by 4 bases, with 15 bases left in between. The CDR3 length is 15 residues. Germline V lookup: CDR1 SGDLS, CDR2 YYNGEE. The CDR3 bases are TGTGCCAGCAGCAACGGGGCCCAACCTAATCAGCCCCAGCATTTT. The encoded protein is CASSNGAQPNQPQHF.

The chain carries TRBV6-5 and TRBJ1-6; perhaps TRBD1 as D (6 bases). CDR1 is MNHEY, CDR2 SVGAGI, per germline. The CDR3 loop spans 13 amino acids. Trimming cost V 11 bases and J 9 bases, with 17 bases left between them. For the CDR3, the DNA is TGTGCCTCACGAAGGGGGAGAGGTTCACCCCTCCACTTT. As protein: CASRRGRGSPLHF.

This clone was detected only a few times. This chain's CDR3 is CASSEGINNSPLHF. CDR3 in DNA: TGTGCCAGCAGTGAAGGGATCAATAATTCACCCCTCCACTTT. The chain recombines TRBV6-1 with TRBJ1-6; no clear D gene. Per the germline V gene, CDR1 is MNHNS and CDR2 is SASEGT. The ends were cut back, 1 base at V and 5 bases at J, with 6 bases in the middle. The CDR3 spans 14 residues.

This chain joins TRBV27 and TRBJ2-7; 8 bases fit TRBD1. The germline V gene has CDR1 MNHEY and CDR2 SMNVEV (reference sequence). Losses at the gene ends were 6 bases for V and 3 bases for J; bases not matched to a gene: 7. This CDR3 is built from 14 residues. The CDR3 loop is CASSRQGPDYEQYF. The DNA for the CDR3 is TGTGCCAGCAGCAGACAGGGGCCTGACTACGAGCAGTACTTC.

The CDR3 protein is CASSIEPRGTYEQYF. The CDR3, as DNA: TGTGCCAGTAGTATAGAACCCAGGGGGACCTACGAGCAGTACTTC. J is TRBJ2-7 and V is TRBV19; 7 bases agree with TRBD1. The V gene's germline CDR1 is LNHDA and CDR2 SQIVND (reference sequence). The trim removed 0 bases at V and 2 bases at J, leaving 4 bases unmatched. The CDR3 totals 15 residues.

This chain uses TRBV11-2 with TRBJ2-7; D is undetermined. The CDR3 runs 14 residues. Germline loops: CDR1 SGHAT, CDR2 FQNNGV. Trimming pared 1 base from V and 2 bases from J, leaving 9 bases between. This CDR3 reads CASSLGGRAYEQYF. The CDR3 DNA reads TGTGCCAGCAGCTTAGGAGGTCGGGCCTACGAGCAGTACTTC.